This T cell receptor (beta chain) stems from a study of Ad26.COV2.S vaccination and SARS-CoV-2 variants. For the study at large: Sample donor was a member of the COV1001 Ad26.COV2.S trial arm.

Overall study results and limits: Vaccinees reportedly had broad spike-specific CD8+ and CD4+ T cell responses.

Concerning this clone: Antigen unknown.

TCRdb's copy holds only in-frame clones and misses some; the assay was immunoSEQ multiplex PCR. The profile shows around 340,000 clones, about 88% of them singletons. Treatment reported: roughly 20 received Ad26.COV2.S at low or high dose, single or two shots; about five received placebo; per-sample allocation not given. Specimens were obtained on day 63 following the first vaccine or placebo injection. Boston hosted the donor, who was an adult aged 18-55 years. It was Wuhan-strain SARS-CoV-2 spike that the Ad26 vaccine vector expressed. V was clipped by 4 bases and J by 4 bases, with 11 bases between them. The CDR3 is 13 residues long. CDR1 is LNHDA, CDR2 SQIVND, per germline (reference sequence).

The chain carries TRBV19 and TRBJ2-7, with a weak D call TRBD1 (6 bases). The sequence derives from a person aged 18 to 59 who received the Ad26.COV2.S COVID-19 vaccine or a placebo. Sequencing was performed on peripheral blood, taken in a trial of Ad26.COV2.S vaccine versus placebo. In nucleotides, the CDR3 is TGTGCCAGTAGTAGTGGGGACAAATACGAGCAGTACTTC. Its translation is CASSSGDKYEQYF.